A single sample is the source of the 12 T cell receptor beta chains below, sequenced in a study of shared clonotypes between healthy human individuals. The table came from immunoSEQ multiplex PCR; TCRdb's copy has only in-frame clones and leaves some out. The sample contains approximately 2.1 million clones, approximately 95% of which appear only once. Sample: naive CD4+ T cells from PBMCs. The subset here: CD45RA+ positively selected. The receptors shown here come from a man aged 18 to 35 in good health. Some clones in this sample may be carry-over from other donors' samples.

The chain recombines TRBV29-1 with TRBJ2-7; 8 bases agree with TRBD1. This CDR3 has 13 amino acids. Germline trimming cut 6 bases from V and 2 bases from J; bases unmatched to any gene: 6. CDR1 and CDR2 (germline): SQVTM, ANQGSEA. The CDR3: CSVRNRGTYEQYF. The CDR3 DNA sequence: TGCAGCGTGAGAAACAGGGGGACCTACGAGCAGTACTTC.

The rearrangement links TRBV28 to TRBJ1-2; TRBD1 agrees at 9 bases. Germline values: CDR1 MDHEN, CDR2 SYDVKM. This CDR3 is 15 amino acids long. The J segment lost 2 bases and the V segment lost 6 bases, leaving 7 bases of the junction unmatched. The CDR3 here is CASSLGQGRNYGYTF. The DNA for the CDR3 is TGTGCCAGCAGCCTTGGACAGGGGAGGAACTATGGCTACACCTTC.

The V and J genes are TRBV30 and TRBJ2-5; D not resolved. This CDR3 spans 12 amino acids. Germline CDR1 is GTSNPN and CDR2 is SVGIG (reference sequence). V lost 3 bases, J lost 7 bases, and 12 bases lay in between. DNA of the CDR3: TGTGCCTGGAGGAAGGCGCCGGGGACCCAGTACTTC. Translation: CAWRKAPGTQYF.

As DNA, the CDR3 is TGTGCCAGTAGTATAGAGGGTACTTTCAACACTGAAGCTTTCTTT. The encoded protein is CASSIEGTFNTEAFF. The rearrangement links TRBV19 to TRBJ1-1; D ambiguous. Germline lookup yields CDR1 LNHDA and CDR2 SQIVND (reference sequence). The length of the CDR3 is 15 residues. The V end was cut by 0 bases, the J end by 2 bases, with 10 bases between. The whole variable domain, filled in from reference TRBV19 and TRBJ1-1, reads DGGITQSPKYLFRKEGQNVTLSCEQNLNHDAMYWYRQDPGQGLRLIYYSQIVNDFQKGDIAEGYSVSREKKESFPLTVTSAQKNPTAFYLCASSIEGTFNTEAFFGQGTRLTVV.

The chain recombines TRBV18 with TRBJ2-2, with D perhaps matching TRBD1 or TRBD2 (5 bases each). This CDR3 is built from 16 residues. Germline V gives CDR1 KGHSH, CDR2 LQKENI. V was cut by 3 bases and J by 4 bases, with 15 bases left in between. The DNA of the CDR3 is TGTGCCAGCTCACCTTCTGGGACGGGGCGCACCGGGGAGCTGTTTTTT. As protein: CASSPSGTGRTGELFF.

The chain recombines TRBV9 with TRBJ1-4; the D gene is possibly TRBD1 (5 bases). V lost 0 bases and J lost 4, with 16 bases in between. Germline V CDR1 and CDR2: SGDLS, YYNGEE. The CDR3 spans 17 residues. The DNA for the CDR3 is TGTGCCAGCAGCGTAGCTCCCAGAGGTGGGGGTAATGAAAAACTGTTTTTT. Amino acids: CASSVAPRGGGNEKLFF. Based on the CDR3 plus reference TRBV9 and TRBJ1-4, the full variable domain is DSGVTQTPKHLITATGQRVTLRCSPRSGDLSVYWYQQSLDQGLQFLIQYYNGEERAKGNILERFSAQQFPDLHSELNLSSLELGDSALYFCASSVAPRGGGNEKLFFGSGTQLSVL.

CDR3 bases: TGTGCCAGCAGCTTTTCGGTACAGTCGAACACCGGGGAGCTGTTTTTT. It specifies CASSFSVQSNTGELFF. J is TRBJ2-2 and V is TRBV7-2; D unclear. Trimming removed 3 bases at V and 0 bases at J, with 11 bases between. Germline CDR1 is SGHTA and CDR2 is FQGNSA. The CDR3 is 16 residues long.

This chain links TRBV4-1 with TRBJ1-5, with D unresolved. V lost 2 bases to trimming and J lost 7 bases, with 12 bases between them. The CDR3 runs 14 residues. Germline assignment: CDR1 MGHRA and CDR2 YSYEKL. The CDR3 nucleotides are TGCGCCAGCAGCCAACCACAGAGTGGACAGCCCCAGCATTTT. This translates into CASSQPQSGQPQHF.

J is TRBJ1-5 and V is TRBV5-8; D gene ambiguous. V was cut by 1 base and J by 2 bases, with 10 bases left in between. Germline V lookup: CDR1 SGHTS, CDR2 YDEGEE. The CDR3 spans 15 residues. CDR3 nucleotide sequence: TGTGCCAGCAGCTTGTCCAAGCGGGGCAATCAGCCCCAGCATTTT. Protein: CASSLSKRGNQPQHF.

The V gene is TRBV4-1, the J gene TRBJ2-3; D is perhaps TRBD2 (7 bases). V lost 4 bases and J lost 5, with 16 bases in between. Per the germline V gene, CDR1 is MGHRA and CDR2 is YSYEKL. The CDR3 loop spans 15 amino acids. CDR3 in DNA: TGCGCCAGCAGCCTAAGGGGGGGGGATGGAGATACGCAGTATTTT. This codes for CASSLRGGDGDTQYF.

The chain carries TRBV6-1 and TRBJ2-2; D remains ambiguous. V dropped 3 bases and J dropped 3 bases, with 8 bases sitting between them. This CDR3 is 14 amino acids long. Looked up from germline, CDR1 is MNHNS and CDR2 is SASEGT. The CDR3 coding sequence is TGTGCCAGCAGTGAGGCCCTCCACACCGGGGAGCTGTTTTTT. Translation gives CASSEALHTGELFF.

The genes are TRBV2 and TRBJ1-1, with unresolved D. Germline assignment: CDR1 SNHLY and CDR2 FYNNEI. V lost 4 bases, J lost 1 base, and 16 bases lay in between. The CDR3 is 16 amino acids. The chain's CDR3 is CASSGHPVAGNTEAFF. CDR3 in DNA: TGTGCCAGCAGTGGGCACCCCGTGGCCGGGAACACTGAAGCTTTCTTT.